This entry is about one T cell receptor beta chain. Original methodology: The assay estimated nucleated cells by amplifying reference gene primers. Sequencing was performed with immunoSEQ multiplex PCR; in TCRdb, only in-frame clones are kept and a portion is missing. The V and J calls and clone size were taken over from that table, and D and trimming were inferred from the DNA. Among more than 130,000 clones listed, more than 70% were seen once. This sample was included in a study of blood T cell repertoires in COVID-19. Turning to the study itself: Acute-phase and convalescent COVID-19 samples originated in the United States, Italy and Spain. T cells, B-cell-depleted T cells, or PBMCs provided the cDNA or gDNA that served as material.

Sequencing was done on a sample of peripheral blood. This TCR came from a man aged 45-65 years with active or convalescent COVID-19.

The CDR3 loop is CASSLMGGSGYNEQFF. In DNA, the CDR3 is TGTGCCAGCAGTTTGATGGGCGGGAGCGGCTACAATGAGCAGTTCTTC. The chain recombines TRBV27 with TRBJ2-1; 7 bases are shared with TRBD2. Germline CDR1 is MNHEY and CDR2 is SMNVEV (reference sequence). The CDR3 has 16 amino acids. The junction had 8 bases not matched to a gene; V was cut back by 3 bases and J by 3 bases.